This T cell receptor beta chain was observed in a study of technical replicates of blood from several donors. Libraries were prepared by immunoSEQ multiplex PCR; TCRdb keeps only in-frame clonotypes and omits some of them. The sample shows over 10,000 clones, just over 85% of them seen only once. Germline CDR1 MNHEY, CDR2 SMNVEV (reference sequence). There are 13 residues in the CDR3. Trimming left V 4 bases short and J 6 bases short, with 10 bases between. This sequence was found in a human donor in good health. This chain uses TRBV27 with TRBJ2-1, with D possibly being TRBD2 (5 bases). Sequenced material: PBMCs. CDR3 amino acids: CASSSRAGNEQFF. The CDR3 coding sequence is TGTGCCAGCAGTTCAAGGGCGGGCAATGAGCAGTTCTTC.